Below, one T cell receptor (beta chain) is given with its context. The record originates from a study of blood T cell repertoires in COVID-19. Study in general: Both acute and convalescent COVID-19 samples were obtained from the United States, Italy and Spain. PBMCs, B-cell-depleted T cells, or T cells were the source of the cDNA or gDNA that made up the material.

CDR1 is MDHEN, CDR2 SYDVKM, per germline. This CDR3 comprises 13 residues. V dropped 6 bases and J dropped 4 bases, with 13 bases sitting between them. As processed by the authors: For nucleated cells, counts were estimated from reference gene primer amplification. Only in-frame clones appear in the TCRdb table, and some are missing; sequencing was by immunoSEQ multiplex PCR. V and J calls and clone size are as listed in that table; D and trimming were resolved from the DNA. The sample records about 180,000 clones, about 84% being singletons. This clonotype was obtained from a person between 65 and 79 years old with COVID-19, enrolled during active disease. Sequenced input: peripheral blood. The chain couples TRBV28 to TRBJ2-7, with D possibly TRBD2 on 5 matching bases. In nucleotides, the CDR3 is TGTGCCAGCAGCCTCTCATGGGAGTACGAGCAGTACTTC. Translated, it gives CASSLSWEYEQYF. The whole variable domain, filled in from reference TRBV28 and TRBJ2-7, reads DVKVTQSSRYLVKRTGEKVFLECVQDMDHENMFWYRQDPGLGLRLIYFSYDVKMKEKGDIPEGYSVSREKKERFSLILESASTNQTSMYLCASSLSWEYEQYFGPGTRLTVT.